These 2 T cell receptor beta chains originate from one sample sequenced in a study of blood T cells in healthy people across ages. Together with a sample-barcoded 5' primer, a J-beta primer mix was included in a second PCR lasting about 6 to 12 cycles. A single record per CDR3 protein comes from TCRdb applying MiXCR to the 5' RACE reads. The profile shows 700,000 to 950,000 distinct CDR3 sequences, 55% to 75% of them singletons. Sample: blood. The receptors here all came from a man between 25 and 39 years old in good health.

This chain joins TRBV4-2 and TRBJ2-3, with D uncertain. Germline CDR1 and CDR2: LGHNA and YNFKEQ. This CDR3 spans 16 amino acids. Trimming took off 4 bases at V and 6 bases at J, with 20 bases between the two ends. CDR3 loop: CASSRNGPPAIDTQYF. The CDR3 region has the DNA TGTGCCAGCAGCCGGAACGGCCCCCCAGCGATCGATACGCAGTATTTT.

The rearrangement links TRBV19 to TRBJ1-5; D perhaps matches TRBD1 (5 bases). V was pared by 10 bases and J by 4 bases, with 17 bases between. The CDR3 is made up of 14 amino acids. CDR1 and CDR2 (germline): LNHDA, SQIVND (reference sequence). The CDR3 region is CATRVLGPNQPQHF. In DNA, the CDR3 is TGTGCCACCAGGGTTCTGGGGCCTAATCAGCCCCAGCATTTT.